The clone carrying this T cell receptor beta chain showed up just a few times. In the same sample, other DNA sequences code for this CDR3. The germline V gene has CDR1 SGHNT and CDR2 YYREEE (reference sequence). V was shortened by 0 bases and J by 0 bases, with 7 bases between the two germline ends. The CDR3 is 14 residues long. This table comes from immunoSEQ multiplex PCR, and its TCRdb copy is limited to in-frame clones, with some not included. The sample consists of approximately 11,000 clones, around four fifths of them appearing once. The data belong to a study of blood T cell repertoires in COVID-19. Study overall: Sites in the United States, Italy and Spain provided acute and convalescent COVID-19 samples. The analysed material was cDNA or gDNA that came from T cells, B-cell-depleted T cells, or PBMCs.

The rearrangement uses TRBV5-4 and TRBJ2-7; D is perhaps TRBD2 (6 bases). The sample was peripheral blood. This clonotype originated in a man in his forties or fifties with active COVID-19. The chain's CDR3 is CASSLGGLSYEQYF. DNA of the CDR3: TGTGCCAGCAGCTTGGGGGGACTCTCCTACGAGCAGTACTTC. Supplemented by reference TRBV5-4 and TRBJ2-7, the full variable domain reads ETGVTQSPTHLIKTRGQQVTLRCSSQSGHNTVSWYQQALGQGPQFIFQYYREEENGRGNFPPRFSGLQFPNYSSELNVNALELDDSALYLCASSLGGLSYEQYFGPGTRLTVT.